This entry lists 3 T cell receptor beta chains sequenced from one sample in a study of response to subunit inactivated influenza vaccine. TCRdb reprocessed the RT-PCR reads with MiXCR, giving one entry per CDR3 protein. The sample has about 240,000 distinct CDR3 sequences; more than 9% are singletons. Sequenced here: non-naive T cells sorted from PBMCs, sampled 14 days before vaccination. These receptors were obtained from a man in his fifties or sixties who received an inactivated influenza vaccine.

CDR3 coding DNA: TGCGCCAGCACCTCAGGGGGCACAGTTACGTACAATGAGCAGTTCTTC. Its protein is CASTSGGTVTYNEQFF. This chain joins TRBV5-1 and TRBJ2-1; TRBD1 agrees at 8 bases. Unmatched junction bases numbered 12, after V lost 6 bases and J lost 4 bases. This CDR3 spans 16 amino acids. Germline V lookup: CDR1 SGHRS, CDR2 YFSETQ.

The chain carries TRBV6-1 and TRBJ1-6; 7 bases align to TRBD1. The CDR3 length is 14 residues. Losses at the gene ends were 6 bases for V and 5 bases for J; bases not matched to a gene: 4. Germline V gene sequence: CDR1 MNHNS, CDR2 SASEGT. The CDR3 DNA sequence: TGTGCCAGCAGAGAGGGACAGCATAATTCACCCCTCCACTTT. Protein product: CASREGQHNSPLHF.

This clonotype showed up many times. This chain joins TRBV27 and TRBJ2-4, with a weak D call TRBD1 (5 bases). The ends were cut back, 2 bases at V and 7 bases at J, with 15 bases in the middle. CDR3 size: 15 residues. CDR1 is MNHEY and CDR2 is SMNVEV in the germline V gene (reference sequence). The DNA of the CDR3 is TGTGCCAGCAGTTTAAGGTGGGGCTCGACGAACATTCAGTACTTC. Its translation is CASSLRWGSTNIQYF.